One and the same sample provided the 8 T cell receptor beta chains below, sequenced in a study of early T cells in non-severe SARS-CoV-2 infection. TCRdb passed the 5' RACE reads through MiXCR, listing each CDR3 protein once. Of roughly 100,000 distinct CDR3 sequences listed, 10% to 15% are singletons. Sequencing was done on a sample of whole blood. The receptor source for this set is an adult who was a healthcare worker with PCR-confirmed SARS-CoV-2 infection or an uninfected control (not recorded which).

The chain has TRBV12-3 or TRBV12-4 and TRBJ2-1; 8 bases match TRBD2. The CDR3 runs 18 residues. V lost 3 bases and J lost 3; bases outside the gene matches: 13. The chain's CDR3 is CASSFPPRREGLYNEQFF. For the CDR3, the DNA is TGTGCCAGCAGTTTCCCCCCTCGACGGGAGGGCCTCTACAATGAGCAGTTCTTC.

This clonotype was seen many times. The rearrangement joins TRBV6-1 to TRBJ2-7; 7 bases fit TRBD1. The CDR3 length is 15 residues. Unmatched junction bases numbered 6, after V lost 4 bases and J lost 0 bases. The germline V gene has CDR1 MNHNS and CDR2 SASEGT. The CDR3 reads CASSAKGAYSYEQYF. The CDR3, as DNA: TGTGCCAGCAGTGCGAAGGGGGCTTACTCCTACGAGCAGTACTTC.

The chain links TRBV7-9 to TRBJ1-6; D unresolved. The germline V gene has CDR1 SEHNR and CDR2 FQNEAQ (reference sequence). The V and J ends lost 5 bases and 7 bases respectively, with 12 bases between them. CDR3 size: 14 residues. This CDR3 reads CASSREVGNSPLHF. CDR3 coding DNA: TGTGCCAGCAGCCGAGAGGTCGGCAATTCACCCCTCCACTTT. Using reference TRBV7-9 and TRBJ1-6 for the parts outside the CDR3, the full variable domain is DTGVSQNPRHKITKRGQNVTFRCDPISEHNRLYWYRQTLGQGPEFLTYFQNEAQLEKSRLLSDRFSAERPKGSFSTLEIQRTEQGDSAMYLCASSREVGNSPLHFGNGTRLTVT.

Ten or more counts support this clonotype. The V gene is TRBV28, the J gene TRBJ1-4; TRBD1 might be the D (5 bases). CDR1 MDHEN and CDR2 SYDVKM come from the germline V gene. This CDR3 is 15 amino acids long. Trimming took 4 bases from V and 5 from J, leaving 14 bases between them. The CDR3 nucleotides read TGTGCCAGCAGTTCCTCAGGGCCCTTAAATGAAAAACTGTTTTTT. Encoded protein: CASSSSGPLNEKLFF. Full variable domain (rest looked up from reference TRBV28 and TRBJ1-4): DVKVTQSSRYLVKRTGEKVFLECVQDMDHENMFWYRQDPGLGLRLIYFSYDVKMKEKGDIPEGYSVSREKKERFSLILESASTNQTSMYLCASSSSGPLNEKLFFGSGTQLSVL.

This clonotype was observed a handful of times. The chain uses TRBV2 and TRBJ2-3, with a tentative D call TRBD2 (6 bases). The V gene's germline CDR1 is SNHLY and CDR2 FYNNEI. This CDR3 contains 15 residues. V was trimmed by 4 bases and J by 2 bases, leaving 13 bases between them. CDR3 in amino acids: CASSGVAEPTDTQYF. The CDR3 nucleotides are TGTGCCAGCAGTGGGGTAGCGGAACCCACAGATACGCAGTATTTT.

CDR3 nucleotide sequence: TGTGCCAGCAGGCTTCGGAGCGGGACAGGGAATGGCGGGGAGCTGTTTTTT. It yields the protein CASRLRSGTGNGGELFF. V and J are TRBV21-1 and TRBJ2-2; no DNA check was done on the table's D call, TRBD1. TRBV21-1 is described as a pseudogene. The CDR3 spans 17 residues.

The chain joins TRBV4-1 to TRBJ2-1, with 10 bases lining up with TRBD2. Germline lookup yields CDR1 MGHRA and CDR2 YSYEKL. Losses at the gene ends were 3 bases for V and 8 bases for J; bases not matched to a gene: 10. The CDR3 runs 16 residues. CDR3 in amino acids: CASSHRSGRALYEQFF. The CDR3 DNA reads TGCGCCAGCAGCCACCGGAGCGGGAGGGCCCTCTATGAGCAGTTCTTC.

The rearrangement joins TRBV11-2 to TRBJ1-6, with D unclear. Germline CDR1 and CDR2: SGHAT and FQNNGV. Deletions cut 0 bases from V and 6 bases from J, with 9 bases between. The CDR3 sequence is 15 residues long. Here the CDR3 DNA reads TGTGCCAGCAGCTTAGACCCAGGCCGTAATTCACCCCTCCACTTT. Translation gives CASSLDPGRNSPLHF.